The 10 T cell receptor beta chains below come from one sample, sequenced in a study of cytomegalovirus exposure and HLA in healthy donors. It was with 60 Vbeta and 13 Jbeta primers that the PCR ran. Profiled with immunoSEQ multiplex PCR; TCRdb holds only in-frame clones, not every one. Of roughly 190,000 clones in the sample, about 81% were seen once. Sequenced: PBMCs. The origin of the receptors is a man aged 18 to 29 in good health and CMV-seronegative.

The V call is TRBV29-1, the J call TRBJ2-1, with TRBD1 identical over 9 bases. The length of the CDR3 is 12 residues. CDR1 and CDR2 (germline): SQVTM, ANQGSEA. Unmatched junction bases numbered 5, after V lost 8 bases and J lost 6 bases. Here the CDR3 reads CSTLTGGNEQFF. CDR3 DNA sequence: TGCAGCACCCTGACAGGGGGCAATGAGCAGTTCTTC.

This clone has only one observation. The chain couples TRBV7-8 to TRBJ2-1; no clear D. V lost 2 bases and J 3 bases, leaving 8 bases between the germline ends. There are 14 residues in the CDR3. Germline V gene data show CDR1 as SGHVS and CDR2 as FQNEAQ. CDR3 sequence (DNA): TGTGCCAGCAGCTTAATGGTCAGCTACAATGAGCAGTTCTTC. It specifies CASSLMVSYNEQFF.

This clone was seen a few times. V usage is TRBV11-2 and J usage is TRBJ2-5, with a tentative D call TRBD2 (5 bases). Trimming shortened V by 3 bases and J by 3 bases, and 17 bases separated the two germline ends. Germline V gives CDR1 SGHAT, CDR2 FQNNGV. The CDR3 spans 16 residues. CDR3 coding DNA: TGTGCCAGCAGCTTCTCGCCGGGCGTCGGGGAAGAGACCCAGTACTTC. The encoded protein is CASSFSPGVGEETQYF.

This clone was counted only a few times. The chain carries TRBV11-2 and TRBJ1-1, with D perhaps TRBD1 (6 bases). Trimming cost V 5 bases and J 6 bases, with 16 bases left between them. The germline gives CDR1 SGHAT, CDR2 FQNNGV. This CDR3 is 14 amino acids long. The CDR3 DNA reads as TGTGCCAGCAGCCTACAGGGAATGGGTTCTGAAGCTTTCTTT. It is translated as CASSLQGMGSEAFF.

This sequence joins TRBV30 and TRBJ1-2, with D unclear. Germline CDR1 and CDR2: GTSNPN and SVGIG (reference sequence). The length of the CDR3 is 10 residues. The V and J ends lost 1 base and 12 bases respectively, with 9 bases between them. In DNA, the CDR3 is TGTGCCTGGAGTGGAGGGAACCACACCTTC. Amino acids: CAWSGGNHTF.

CDR3 sequence reads: CASSRDRLSYNEQFF. The CDR3, as DNA: TGTGCCAGCAGCCGGGACAGACTCTCCTACAATGAGCAGTTCTTC. This rearrangement joins TRBV7-6 to TRBJ2-1, with TRBD1 matching 7 bases. The germline V gene has CDR1 SGHVS and CDR2 FNYEAQ. V was pared by 5 bases and J by 0 bases, with 4 bases of the junction left unmatched. The CDR3 has 15 amino acids.

This clone was found a few times. Mismatch with germline at one junction end may stem from a read error. The V gene is TRBV7-9, the J gene TRBJ2-7; 9 bases fit TRBD1. The CDR3 has 15 amino acids. In germline, CDR1 is SEHNR, CDR2 FQNEAQ (reference sequence). The CDR3 DNA follows: TGTTCCAGCAGCCCTCCAGGACAGGGGACCTACGAGCAGTACTTC. This encodes CSSSPPGQGTYEQYF.

J is TRBJ2-7 and V is TRBV28, with 8 bases matching TRBD2. Looked up from germline, CDR1 is MDHEN and CDR2 is SYDVKM. The CDR3 is 16 residues long. Trimming cost V 4 bases and J 3 bases; bases outside gene matches: 11. The CDR3 is CASSSAISGILYEQYF. CDR3 DNA sequence: TGTGCCAGCAGTTCCGCCATTAGCGGGATTCTCTACGAGCAGTACTTC.

This clone was seen only a few times. The gene calls are TRBV6-1 and TRBJ1-5; 8 nucleotides agree with TRBD1. This CDR3 comprises 14 residues. CDR1 is MNHNS, CDR2 SASEGT, per germline. The V segment lost 8 bases and the J segment 2 bases; nucleotides outside the gene matches: 5. CDR3 coding DNA: TGTGCCAGCGTCCCGACAGGGGGCAATCAGCCCCAGCATTTT. It specifies CASVPTGGNQPQHF.

This chain joins TRBV15 and TRBJ2-5, with 8 bases identical to TRBD2. Germline V lookup: CDR1 LNHNV, CDR2 YYDKDF (reference sequence). V shed 8 bases and J 3 bases; nucleotides not matched to a gene: 8. The CDR3 has 14 amino acids. CDR3 in amino acids: CATEYRLAKETQYF. Written as DNA, the CDR3 is TGTGCCACCGAGTATCGACTAGCGAAAGAGACCCAGTACTTC.